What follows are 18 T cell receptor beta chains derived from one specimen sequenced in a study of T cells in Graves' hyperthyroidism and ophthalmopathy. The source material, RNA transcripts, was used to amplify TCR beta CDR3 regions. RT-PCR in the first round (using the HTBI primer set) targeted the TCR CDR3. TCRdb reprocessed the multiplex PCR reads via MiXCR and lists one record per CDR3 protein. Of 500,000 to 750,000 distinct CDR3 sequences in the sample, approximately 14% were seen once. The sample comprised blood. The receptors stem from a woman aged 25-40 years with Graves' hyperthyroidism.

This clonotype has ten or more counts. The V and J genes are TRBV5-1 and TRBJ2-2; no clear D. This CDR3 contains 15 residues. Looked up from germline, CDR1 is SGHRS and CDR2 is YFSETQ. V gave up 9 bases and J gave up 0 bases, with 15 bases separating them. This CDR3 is CATRMTVANTGELFF. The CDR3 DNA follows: TGCGCCACCAGGATGACGGTTGCGAACACCGGGGAGCTGTTTTTT.

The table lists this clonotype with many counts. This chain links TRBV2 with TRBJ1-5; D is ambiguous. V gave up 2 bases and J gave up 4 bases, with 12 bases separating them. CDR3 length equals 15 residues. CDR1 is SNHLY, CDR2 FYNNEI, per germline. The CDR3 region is CASSETTGQNQPQHF. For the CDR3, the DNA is TGTGCCAGCAGTGAAACAACGGGCCAGAATCAGCCCCAGCATTTT. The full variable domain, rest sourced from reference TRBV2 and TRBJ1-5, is EPEVTQTPSHQVTQMGQEVILRCVPISNHLYFYWYRQILGQKVEFLVSFYNNEISEKSEIFDDQFSVERPDGSNFTLKIRSTKLEDSAMYFCASSETTGQNQPQHFGDGTRLSIL.

The CDR3: CASSYSGTGASRAFF. The CDR3 nucleotides are TGTGCCAGCAGTTACTCCGGGACAGGGGCTTCTCGGGCTTTCTTT. The gene calls are TRBV6-2 or TRBV6-3 and TRBJ1-1, with 10 bases aligning to TRBD1. The V gene's germline CDR1 is MNHEY and CDR2 SVGEGT. This CDR3 has 15 amino acids. V dropped 0 bases and J dropped 11; count of bases not matched to a gene: 9.

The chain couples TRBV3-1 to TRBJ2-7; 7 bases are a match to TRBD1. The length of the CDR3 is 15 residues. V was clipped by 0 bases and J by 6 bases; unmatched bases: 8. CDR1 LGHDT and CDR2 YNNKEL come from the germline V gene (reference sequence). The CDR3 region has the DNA TGTGCCAGCAGCCAAGAAGGGGGCTACCTACGCGAGCAGTACTTC. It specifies CASSQEGGYLREQYF.

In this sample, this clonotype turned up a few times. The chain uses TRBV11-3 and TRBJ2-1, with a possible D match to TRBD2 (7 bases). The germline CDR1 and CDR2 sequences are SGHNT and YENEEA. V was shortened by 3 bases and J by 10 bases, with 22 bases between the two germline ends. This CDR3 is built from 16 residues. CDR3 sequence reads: CASSLRRGGQQVEQFF. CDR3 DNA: TGTGCCAGCAGCTTGCGGAGGGGGGGTCAACAGGTGGAGCAGTTCTTC. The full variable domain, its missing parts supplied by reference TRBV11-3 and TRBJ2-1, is EAGVVQSPRYKIIEKKQPVAFWCNPISGHNTLYWYLQNLGQGPELLIRYENEEAVDDSQLPKDRFSAERLKGVDSTLKIQPAELGDSAVYLCASSLRRGGQQVEQFFGPGTRLTVL.

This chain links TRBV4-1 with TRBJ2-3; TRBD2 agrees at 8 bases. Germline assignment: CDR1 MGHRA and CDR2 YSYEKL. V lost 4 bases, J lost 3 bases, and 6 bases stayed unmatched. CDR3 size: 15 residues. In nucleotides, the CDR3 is TGCGCCAGCAGCCGCCCCAGACTAGCGACAGATACGCAGTATTTT. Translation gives CASSRPRLATDTQYF.

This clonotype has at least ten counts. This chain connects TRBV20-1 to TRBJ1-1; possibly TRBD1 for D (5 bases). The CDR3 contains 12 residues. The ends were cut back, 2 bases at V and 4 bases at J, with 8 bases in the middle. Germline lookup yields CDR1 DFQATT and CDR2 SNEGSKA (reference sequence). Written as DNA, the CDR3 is TGCAGTGCTAGACAGGGATCCACTGAAGCTTTCTTT. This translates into CSARQGSTEAFF.

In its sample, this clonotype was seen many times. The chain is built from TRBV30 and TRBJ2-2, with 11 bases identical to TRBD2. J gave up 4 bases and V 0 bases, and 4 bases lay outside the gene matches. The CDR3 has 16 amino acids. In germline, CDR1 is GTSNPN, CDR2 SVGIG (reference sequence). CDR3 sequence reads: CAWSVLAGVGTGELFF. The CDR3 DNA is TGTGCCTGGAGTGTACTAGCGGGAGTGGGCACCGGGGAGCTGTTTTTT.

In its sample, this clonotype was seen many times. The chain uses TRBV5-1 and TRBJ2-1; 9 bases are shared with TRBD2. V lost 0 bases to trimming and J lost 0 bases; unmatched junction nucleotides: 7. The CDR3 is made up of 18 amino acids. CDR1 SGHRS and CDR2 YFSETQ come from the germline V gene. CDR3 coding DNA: TGCGCCAGCAGCTTGGTTAGGGCGGGAGGGATCTCCTACAATGAGCAGTTCTTC. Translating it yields CASSLVRAGGISYNEQFF.

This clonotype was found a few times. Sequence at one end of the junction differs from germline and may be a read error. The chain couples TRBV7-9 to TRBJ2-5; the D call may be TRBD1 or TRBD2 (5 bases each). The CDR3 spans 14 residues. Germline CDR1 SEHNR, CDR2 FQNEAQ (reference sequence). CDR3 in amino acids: CASSWGRDQETRYF. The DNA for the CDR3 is TGTGCCAGCAGCTGGGGCAGGGACCAAGAGACCCGGTACTTC.

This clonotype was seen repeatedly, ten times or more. The CDR3 reads CANSYSGKDEQFF. The CDR3 region has the DNA TGTGCCAACTCATATAGCGGGAAGGATGAGCAGTTCTTC. The chain employs TRBV7-2 and TRBJ2-1; 8 bases are a match to TRBD2. The junction had 10 bases not matched to a gene; V was cut back by 10 bases and J by 8 bases. The CDR3 extends over 13 amino acids. The germline CDR1 and CDR2 sequences are SGHTA and FQGNSA.

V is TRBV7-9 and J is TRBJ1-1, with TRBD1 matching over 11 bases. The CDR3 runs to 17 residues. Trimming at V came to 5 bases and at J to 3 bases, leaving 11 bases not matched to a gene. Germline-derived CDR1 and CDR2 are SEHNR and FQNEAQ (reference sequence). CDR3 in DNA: TGTGCCAGCAGCATGCGTTGGACAGGGGGCGCACACACTGAAGCTTTCTTT. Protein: CASSMRWTGGAHTEAFF.

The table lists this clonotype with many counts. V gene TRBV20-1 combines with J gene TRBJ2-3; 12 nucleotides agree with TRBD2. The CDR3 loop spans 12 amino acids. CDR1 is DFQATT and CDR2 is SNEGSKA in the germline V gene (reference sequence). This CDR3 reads CLAGGSTDTQYF. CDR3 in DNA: TGCCTAGCGGGAGGGAGCACAGATACGCAGTATTTT.

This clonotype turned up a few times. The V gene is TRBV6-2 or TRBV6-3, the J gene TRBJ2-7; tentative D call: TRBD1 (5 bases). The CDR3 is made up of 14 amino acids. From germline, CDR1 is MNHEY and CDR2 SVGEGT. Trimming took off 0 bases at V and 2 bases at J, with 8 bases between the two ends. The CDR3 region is CASSYSPGPYEQYF. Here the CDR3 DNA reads TGTGCCAGCAGTTACTCGCCAGGGCCCTACGAGCAGTACTTC.

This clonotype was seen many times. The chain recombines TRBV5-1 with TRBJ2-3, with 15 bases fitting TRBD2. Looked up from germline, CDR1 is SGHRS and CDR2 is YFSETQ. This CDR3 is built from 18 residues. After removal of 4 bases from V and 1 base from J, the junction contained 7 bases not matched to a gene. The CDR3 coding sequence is TGCGCCAGCAGCCTATGGACTAGCGGGAGGGCCCGCACAGATACGCAGTATTTT. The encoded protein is CASSLWTSGRARTDTQYF.

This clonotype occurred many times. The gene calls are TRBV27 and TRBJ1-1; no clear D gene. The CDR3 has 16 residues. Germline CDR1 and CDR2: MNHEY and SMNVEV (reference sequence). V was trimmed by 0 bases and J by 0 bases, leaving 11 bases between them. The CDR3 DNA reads TGTGCCAGCAGTTTATCTGTAGGTAGCATGAACACTGAAGCTTTCTTT. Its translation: CASSLSVGSMNTEAFF.

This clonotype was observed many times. CDR3 sequence (DNA): TGTGCCAGCAACCCGTCGAGAGTCATCAGCTACACCTTC. Translated, it gives CASNPSRVISYTF. The rearrangement uses TRBV6-2 or TRBV6-3 and TRBJ1-2; D is unresolved. Trimming stripped 7 bases from V and 9 bases from J, with 18 bases between. This CDR3 spans 13 amino acids. Germline assignment: CDR1 MNHEY and CDR2 SVGEGT.

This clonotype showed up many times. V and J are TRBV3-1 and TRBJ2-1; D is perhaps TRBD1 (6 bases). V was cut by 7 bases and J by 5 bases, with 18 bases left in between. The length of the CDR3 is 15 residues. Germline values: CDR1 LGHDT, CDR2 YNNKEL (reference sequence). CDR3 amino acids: CASTRGQQYHNEQFF. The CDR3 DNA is TGTGCCAGCACACGGGGACAACAATACCACAATGAGCAGTTCTTC.